The 32 T cell receptor beta chains below all came from one sample that was sequenced in a study of radiation and T cells in renal cell carcinoma. The time point denotes: baseline pretreatment blood. The treatment: 15 Gy SBRT to primary tumor, nephrectomy 4 weeks later. Sequenced by immunoSEQ multiplex PCR; TCRdb stores in-frame clones only, minus some. The sample shows 130,000 to 150,000 clones, roughly nine tenths of them seen only once. The sample was blood, taken from a patient whose treatment included radiotherapy and nephrectomy. Receptors originate from a woman aged 70-85 years with renal cell carcinoma.

This clone was counted between two and nine times. The V gene is TRBV6-1, the J gene TRBJ1-1; no definite D call. CDR3 length equals 13 residues. Germline V CDR1 and CDR2: MNHNS, SASEGT. Trimming removed 3 bases from V and 11 bases from J, with 16 bases in between. CDR3 nucleotides: TGTGCCAGCAGTGACTCAGTAGCCGCCGGGGCTTTCTTT. Translated, it gives CASSDSVAAGAFF.

The chain is built from TRBV30 and TRBJ2-5; 10 positions agree with TRBD1. From germline, CDR1 is GTSNPN and CDR2 SVGIG (reference sequence). The junction had 2 bases not matched to a gene; V was cut back by 3 bases and J by 1 base. The CDR3 is made up of 14 amino acids. The CDR3 coding sequence is TGTGCCTGGAGGGGACAGGGGACCCAAGAGACCCAGTACTTC. Translating it yields CAWRGQGTQETQYF.

The chain combines TRBV4-1 with TRBJ2-2, with 9 bases aligning to TRBD2. The CDR3 is made up of 17 amino acids. V shed 6 bases and J 1 base; nucleotides not matched to a gene: 9. The germline V gene encodes CDR1 MGHRA and CDR2 YSYEKL. CDR3 DNA sequence: TGCGCCAGCAGAGGTAGCGGGGGCATCGGGAACACCGGGGAGCTGTTTTTT. Translating it yields CASRGSGGIGNTGELFF.

The chain combines TRBV7-3 with TRBJ2-2, with D unclear. The CDR3 covers 13 residues. V shed 5 bases and J shed 6 bases, with 10 bases lying between them. Germline-derived CDR1 and CDR2 are SGHTA and FQGTGA. This CDR3 is CASSPPRAGELFF. The CDR3, as DNA: TGTGCCAGCAGCCCCCCACGAGCCGGGGAGCTGTTTTTT.

The V gene is TRBV15, the J gene TRBJ1-5; no reliable D call. The CDR3 is 15 residues long. Germline CDR1 LNHNV, CDR2 YYDKDF (reference sequence). Trimming left V 0 bases short and J 0 bases short, with 6 bases between. The CDR3 protein is CATSREMISNQPQHF. The CDR3 DNA follows: TGTGCCACCAGCAGAGAAATGATTAGCAATCAGCCCCAGCATTTT.

The genes are TRBV6-1 and TRBJ1-1; 9 bases fit TRBD1. V gave up 2 bases and J gave up 11 bases; unmatched junction bases: 3. The V gene's germline CDR1 is MNHNS and CDR2 SASEGT. CDR3 length: 12 amino acids. This CDR3 reads CASSETGTGAFF. Here the CDR3 DNA reads TGTGCCAGCAGTGAAACAGGGACAGGGGCTTTCTTT.

The chain joins TRBV30 to TRBJ1-5; 7 bases agree with TRBD1. J gave up 8 bases and V 0 bases, and 16 bases lay outside the gene matches. CDR1 is GTSNPN, CDR2 SVGIG, per germline (reference sequence). The length of the CDR3 is 17 residues. The CDR3, as DNA: TGTGCCTGGAGTGTACGGCCCCGGACAGGTCCCCTGAAGCCCCAGCATTTT. Translating it yields CAWSVRPRTGPLKPQHF.

The genes are TRBV27 and TRBJ2-1, with D uncertain. The CDR3 runs 14 residues. V dropped 11 bases and J dropped 4 bases, with 18 bases sitting between them. Per the germline V gene, CDR1 is MNHEY and CDR2 is SMNVEV (reference sequence). The CDR3 loop reads CAPKSRTSYNEQFF. The CDR3 bases are TGTGCCCCCAAAAGCCGGACGTCGTACAATGAGCAGTTCTTC.

The chain couples TRBV28 to TRBJ2-2; D unclear. Trimming took 8 bases from V and 6 from J, leaving 10 bases between them. Germline V lookup: CDR1 MDHEN, CDR2 SYDVKM. This CDR3 has 12 amino acids. The CDR3 region has the DNA TGTGCCAGCTTAATGGGTCCCGGGGAGCTGTTTTTT. This sequence encodes CASLMGPGELFF.

The chain joins TRBV10-3 to TRBJ1-5; 11 nucleotides line up with TRBD1. Unmatched junction bases numbered 6, after V lost 0 bases and J lost 5 bases. The germline V gene encodes CDR1 ENHRY and CDR2 SYGVKD. The CDR3 is 17 amino acids. The CDR3 nucleotides are TGTGCCATCAGTGAGTCGAGCGGGACAGGGGGGTATCAGCCCCAGCATTTT. Translating it yields CAISESSGTGGYQPQHF.

The gene calls are TRBV6-1 and TRBJ1-6; 7 bases align to TRBD1. The V gene's germline CDR1 is MNHNS and CDR2 SASEGT. The CDR3 totals 16 residues. V was pared by 4 bases and J by 7 bases, with 10 bases of the junction left unmatched. The DNA of the CDR3 is TGTGCCAGCAGTGGGGGGACCCGGGACAGAAATTCACCCCTCCACTTT. This encodes CASSGGTRDRNSPLHF.

DNA of the CDR3: TGTGCCAGCAGCAGCAGACCGGGACAGGCCAAAAACATTCAGTACTTC. Translated, it gives CASSSRPGQAKNIQYF. The chain carries TRBV11-3 and TRBJ2-4; 7 positions agree with TRBD1. The CDR3 is made up of 16 amino acids. Germline V gene data show CDR1 as SGHNT and CDR2 as YENEEA. J lost 1 base, V lost 5 bases, and 8 bases had no gene match.

The chain recombines TRBV5-6 with TRBJ1-5, with D tentatively TRBD1 (5 bases). The CDR3 runs to 13 residues. Trimming removed 0 bases at V and 7 bases at J, with 8 bases between. CDR1 is SGHDT, CDR2 YYEEEE, per germline. The CDR3 DNA reads as TGTGCCAGCAGCTTGGAGGGGTTACAGCCCCAGCATTTT. Encoded protein: CASSLEGLQPQHF.

The chain couples TRBV5-1 to TRBJ2-3, with a tentative D call TRBD2 (5 bases). CDR1 is SGHRS, CDR2 YFSETQ, per germline. Trimming pared 0 bases from V and 4 bases from J, leaving 9 bases between. The CDR3 has 14 amino acids. The CDR3 nucleotides are TGCGCCAGCAGCTTGGGAGGGTTCCCAGATACGCAGTATTTT. Protein: CASSLGGFPDTQYF.

The table lists this clone with a few counts. The genes are TRBV4-2 and TRBJ1-1; D is ambiguous. CDR1 is LGHNA and CDR2 is YNFKEQ in the germline V gene. The CDR3 has 12 residues. Trimming cost V 4 bases and J 5 bases, with 8 bases left between them. The CDR3, as DNA: TGTGCCAGCAGCCCCAGCGGAACTGAAGCTTTCTTT. As protein: CASSPSGTEAFF.

The chain joins TRBV28 to TRBJ1-2; weak D call: TRBD1 (5 bases). This CDR3 spans 13 amino acids. CDR1 MDHEN and CDR2 SYDVKM come from the germline V gene. Trimming shortened V by 5 bases and J by 8 bases, and 15 bases separated the two germline ends. CDR3 amino acids: CASSQPGGSGYTF. For the CDR3, the DNA is TGTGCCAGCAGTCAACCGGGGGGGAGCGGCTACACCTTC.

The gene calls are TRBV7-9 and TRBJ2-7; D is perhaps TRBD1 (6 bases). Trimming removed 1 base at V and 2 bases at J, with 15 bases between. CDR1 SEHNR and CDR2 FQNEAQ come from the germline V gene (reference sequence). This CDR3 has 16 amino acids. The CDR3 nucleotides read TGTGCCAGCAGCTTAGTTTGGGGCAGGGGACCCTACGAGCAGTACTTC. Its translation: CASSLVWGRGPYEQYF.

The chain has TRBV14 and TRBJ2-1, with 10 bases that match TRBD2. The J segment lost 7 bases and the V segment lost 0 bases, leaving 12 bases of the junction unmatched. Germline values: CDR1 SGHDN, CDR2 FVKESK. There are 18 residues in the CDR3. CDR3 sequence: CASSQDIRRSGGANEQFF. In DNA form, the CDR3 reads TGTGCCAGCAGCCAAGATATCCGGAGGAGCGGGGGGGCGAATGAGCAGTTCTTC.

The rearrangement links TRBV7-9 to TRBJ2-3, with 8 positions matching TRBD2. From germline, CDR1 is SEHNR and CDR2 FQNEAQ (reference sequence). The CDR3 has 17 amino acids. Trimming at V came to 2 bases and at J to 6 bases, leaving 13 bases not matched to a gene. The CDR3 protein is CASSLSSGGRRWDTQYF. DNA for the CDR3: TGTGCCAGCAGCTTATCGAGCGGGGGACGTCGATGGGATACGCAGTATTTT.

This sequence joins TRBV9 and TRBJ2-3; D is undetermined. V was clipped by 0 bases and J by 0 bases, with 5 bases between them. The CDR3 covers 14 residues. The V gene's germline CDR1 is SGDLS and CDR2 YYNGEE. CDR3 DNA sequence: TGTGCCAGCAGCGTAGCTCTTAGCACAGATACGCAGTATTTT. Translated, it gives CASSVALSTDTQYF.

The chain carries TRBV19 and TRBJ2-2; the D gene is possibly TRBD2 (6 bases). CDR1 LNHDA and CDR2 SQIVND come from the germline V gene (reference sequence). V gave up 5 bases and J gave up 5 bases, with 15 bases separating them. The CDR3 sequence is 15 residues long. The CDR3 here is CASSSTEGRTGELFF. The CDR3 DNA is TGTGCCAGTAGTTCTACTGAAGGGAGGACCGGGGAGCTGTTTTTT.

The chain has TRBV6-1 and TRBJ1-2; D perhaps matches TRBD1 (6 bases). Looked up from germline, CDR1 is MNHNS and CDR2 is SASEGT. This CDR3 has 13 amino acids. Trimming took off 6 bases at V and 4 bases at J, with 12 bases between the two ends. The CDR3 nucleotides are TGTGCCAGCAGCCGGACAGAGGGCTATGGCTACACCTTC. Translation: CASSRTEGYGYTF.

The V gene is TRBV30, the J gene TRBJ2-6; D gene unclear. Germline V gene data show CDR1 as GTSNPN and CDR2 as SVGIG (reference sequence). This CDR3 spans 14 amino acids. V lost 4 bases to trimming and J lost 4 bases, with 11 bases between them. DNA for the CDR3: TGTGCCTGGACGTTGGATTTCGGGGCCAACGTCCTGACTTTC. It is translated as CAWTLDFGANVLTF. The full variable domain, its missing parts supplied by reference TRBV30 and TRBJ2-6, is SQTIHQWPATLVQPVGSPLSLECTVEGTSNPNLYWYRQAAGRGLQLLFYSVGIGQISSEVPQNLSASRPQDRQFILSSKKLLLSDSGFYLCAWTLDFGANVLTFGAGSRLTVL.

This clone was detected once. The rearrangement links TRBV6-5 to TRBJ2-7, with TRBD1 matching over 8 bases. There are 13 residues in the CDR3. Unmatched junction bases numbered 6, after V lost 10 bases and J lost 1 base. Germline lookup yields CDR1 MNHEY and CDR2 SVGAGI. This CDR3 reads CATLDRASYEQYF. The CDR3 region has the DNA TGTGCCACCTTGGACAGGGCTTCCTACGAGCAGTACTTC.

The V and J genes are TRBV5-1 and TRBJ2-3; D possibly matches TRBD1 or TRBD2 (5 bases each). V was clipped by 7 bases and J by 1 base, with 7 bases between them. Germline CDR1 reads SGHRS; CDR2 reads YFSETQ. The CDR3 is 12 residues long. In nucleotides, the CDR3 is TGCGCCAGCTTGGGGGGCACAGATACGCAGTATTTT. This translates into CASLGGTDTQYF.

The chain is built from TRBV7-6 and TRBJ1-1, with D tentatively TRBD1 (5 bases). CDR1 is SGHVS, CDR2 FNYEAQ, per germline. The CDR3 contains 14 residues. The ends were cut back, 4 bases at V and 3 bases at J, with 12 bases in the middle. Here the CDR3 reads CASSSQGGDTEAFF. DNA for the CDR3: TGTGCCAGCAGCTCCCAGGGAGGGGACACTGAAGCTTTCTTT.

The V and J genes are TRBV29-1 and TRBJ2-3; a weak D match, TRBD1 (6 bases). This CDR3 is built from 14 residues. Germline V gene lookup returns CDR1 SQVTM and CDR2 ANQGSEA. V gave up 4 bases and J gave up 0 bases, with 11 bases separating them. CDR3 nucleotide sequence: TGCAGCGTTGCCGGGACAACTAGCACAGATACGCAGTATTTT. As protein: CSVAGTTSTDTQYF.

The chain joins TRBV18 to TRBJ2-3; D remains ambiguous. The CDR3 has 18 amino acids. The germline V gene has CDR1 KGHSH and CDR2 LQKENI. V dropped 3 bases and J dropped 0 bases, with 19 bases sitting between them. For the CDR3, the DNA is TGTGCCAGCTCACCGCTGGGTCCAGGTTCAACTAGCACAGATACGCAGTATTTT. As protein: CASSPLGPGSTSTDTQYF.

For the CDR3, the DNA is TGCAGCGTTGTTGGCCCAGCGGGGTTCCAAGAGACCCAGTACTTC. Amino acid sequence: CSVVGPAGFQETQYF. The chain joins TRBV29-1 to TRBJ2-5; 7 bases are shared with TRBD2. Germline CDR1 reads SQVTM; CDR2 reads ANQGSEA. CDR3 size: 15 residues. With V trimmed by 4 bases and J by 1 base, 9 bases remained unmatched.

V usage is TRBV7-2 and J usage is TRBJ2-3; TRBD2 matches at 8 bases. This CDR3 has 15 residues. Germline V lookup: CDR1 SGHTA, CDR2 FQGNSA. J lost 1 base, V lost 6 bases, and 6 bases had no gene match. CDR3 coding DNA: TGTGCCAGCAGTTCCCGGCGGGGGGGCACAGATACGCAGTATTTT. Encoded protein: CASSSRRGGTDTQYF.

The CDR3 bases are TGCGCCAGCAGCTTGGGGTACAATCAGCCCCAGCATTTT. This gives the protein CASSLGYNQPQHF. The chain carries TRBV5-1 and TRBJ1-5; D gene unclear. Per germline, CDR1 SGHRS and CDR2 YFSETQ. The CDR3 loop spans 13 amino acids. The germline V and J ends were trimmed by 0 bases and 3 bases, with 4 bases remaining between them.

The chain has TRBV28 and TRBJ2-2; D is undetermined. The length of the CDR3 is 13 residues. Looked up from germline, CDR1 is MDHEN and CDR2 is SYDVKM. The V gene lost 8 bases and the J gene lost 1 base, with 8 bases spanning the gap. The CDR3 here is CASGRLNTGELFF. The CDR3 DNA reads as TGTGCCAGCGGGCGGCTGAACACCGGGGAGCTGTTTTTT.